The T cell receptor (beta chain) under discussion was sequenced for a study of blood T cells in healthy people across ages. General study results and limits: Any conclusive comparison of naive versus antigen-experienced cells was prevented by using unsorted PBMCs.

As for this clonotype: The antigen remains unidentified.

Each donor had 7.5 to 10 milliliters of peripheral blood drawn. This CDR3 region has 15 residues. The V end was cut by 2 bases, the J end by 0 bases, with 11 bases between. The germline V gene has CDR1 MGHRA and CDR2 YSYEKL. The use of a sample-barcoded 5' primer and a J-beta primer mix characterized a second PCR of about 7 to 12 cycles. MiXCR was run by TCRdb on the 5' RACE reads, yielding one entry per CDR3 protein. The sample yields about 970,000 distinct CDR3 sequences, 45% to 60% seen once. The V gene is TRBV4-1, the J gene TRBJ2-7; TRBD1 is a possible D gene (5 bases). The sequencing sample was made of blood. This receptor was obtained from a woman aged 55 to 70 in good health. The DNA for the CDR3 is TGCGCCAGCAGCCAAACAGGCATTAGCTCCTACGAGCAGTACTTC. Its protein product is CASSQTGISSYEQYF.